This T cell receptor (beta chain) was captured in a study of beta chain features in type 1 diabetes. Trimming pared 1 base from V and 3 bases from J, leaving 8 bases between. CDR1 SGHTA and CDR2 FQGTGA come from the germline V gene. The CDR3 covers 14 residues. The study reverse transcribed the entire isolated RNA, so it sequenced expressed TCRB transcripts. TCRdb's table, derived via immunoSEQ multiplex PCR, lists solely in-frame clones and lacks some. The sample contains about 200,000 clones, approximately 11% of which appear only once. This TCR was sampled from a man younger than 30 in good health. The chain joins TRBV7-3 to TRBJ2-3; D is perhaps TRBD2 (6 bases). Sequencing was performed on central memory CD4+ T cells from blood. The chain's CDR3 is CASSLRGDTDTQYF. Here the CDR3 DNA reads TGTGCCAGCAGCTTAAGGGGGGATACAGATACGCAGTATTTT.